This is a list of T cell receptor beta chains from one sample in a study of T cell repertoires in cytomegalovirus infection. Their recognized antigens are unknown. TCRdb re-called the reads with MiXCR, one entry per CDR3 protein. Among approximately 990,000 distinct CDR3 sequences listed, around a third were seen once. Sequenced material: cultured CD8+ T cells from PBMCs, taken from culture after CMV antigen stimulation. The receptors originated from a human donor in good health (CMV status not recorded). Some clones in this sample may be carry-over from other donors' samples. The CDR3 runs from the conserved cysteine through the conserved F or W. The D gene is left open where the match is weak. Size tells how often a clone was seen (once, few, many) or the class of an expanded clone, and some rows leave it out.

size | J | V | D | DNA | CDR3
NA | TRBJ2-3 | TRBV10-3 | NA | TGTGCCATCAGTGAGGTGGTAAGCACAGATACGCAGTATTTT | CAISEVVSTDTQYF
few | TRBJ2-1 | TRBV12-3/TRBV12-4 | TRBD2 | TGTGCCAGCAGTCCCGGGAGTAGCGGGGGGGTTGATCTCAATGAGCAGTTCTTC | CASSPGSSGGVDLNEQFF
many | TRBJ2-2 | TRBV7-8 | NA | TGTGCCAGCAGCCCCCTGGGACGGTCCCTAAAAACCGGGGAGCTGTTTTTT | CASSPLGRSLKTGELFF
NA | TRBJ1-1 | TRBV6-1 | NA | TGTGCCAGCAGTGAAGATCGGAAAAGCTACAGGAACACTGAAGCTTTCTTT | CASSEDRKSYRNTEAFF
NA | TRBJ1-2 | TRBV20-1 | NA | TGCAGTGCTAGAGTAGCCACAGGTGACTATGGCTACACCTTC | CSARVATGDYGYTF
few | TRBJ2-5 | TRBV7-6 | NA | TGTGCCAGCAGCTTAGTCGAGGGACAAGGCTTCGTTTTGGCCCAGTACTTC | CASSLVEGQGFVLAQYF
few | TRBJ2-3 | TRBV9 | NA | TGTGCCAGCAGCGTAGAGGGCAGAGCTACAGATACGCAGTATTTT | CASSVEGRATDTQYF
few | TRBJ2-3 | TRBV7-9 | NA | TGTGCCAGCAGCTTAACATCGATCATCTCAGATACGCAGTATTTT | CASSLTSIISDTQYF
NA | TRBJ1-5 | TRBV9 | NA | TGTGCCAGCAGCGTAGCTAGTTCTAGCAATCAGCCCCAGCATTTT | CASSVASSSNQPQHF
NA | TRBJ1-5 | TRBV2 | NA | TGTGCCAGCGTTGGGGCGTATAGCAATCAGCCCCAGCATTTT | CASVGAYSNQPQHF
NA | TRBJ2-1 | TRBV14 | NA | TGTGTCAGCAGCCCGTTTTGGGACCAGGGTAACAATGAGCAGTTCTTC | CVSSPFWDQGNNEQFF
few | TRBJ1-2 | TRBV2 | TRBD1 | TGTGCCAGCAGTGTTTGGACACAGGGGACTGAGGGCTACACCTTC | CASSVWTQGTEGYTF
few | TRBJ1-4 | TRBV7-8 | NA | TGTGCCAGCAGCTTAGCGGGGAGGGGTACTGAAAAACTGTTTTTT | CASSLAGRGTEKLFF
few | TRBJ2-7 | TRBV6-1 | NA | TGTGCCAGCAGTGAGCTAGGTTCCTCCTACGAGCAGTACTTC | CASSELGSSYEQYF
NA | TRBJ2-2 | TRBV4-1 | NA | TGCGCCAGCAGCGGAAGGGGGGGGCCCGGGGAGCTGTTTTTT | CASSGRGGPGELFF
NA | TRBJ1-4 | TRBV5-6 | NA | TGTGCCAGCAGCCGGGAGGGAGTAGGAACTAATGAAAAACTGTTTTTT | CASSREGVGTNEKLFF
NA | TRBJ2-1 | TRBV15 | NA | TGTGCCACCAGCAGAGATCAGGTGGGGGGACCGTACAATGAGCAGTTCTTC | CATSRDQVGGPYNEQFF
few | TRBJ1-1 | TRBV4-1 | NA | TGCGCCAGCAGCCATTCTACAGGGTCCGCTGACACTGAAGCTTTCTTT | CASSHSTGSADTEAFF
NA | TRBJ1-1 | TRBV27 | NA | TGTGCCAGCATCCGAAAGGGCGGAGCGAACACTGAAGCTTTCTTT | CASIRKGGANTEAFF
many | TRBJ2-3 | TRBV19 | NA | TGTGCCAGTAGTATAGTTAACGAAGATACGCAGTATTTT | CASSIVNEDTQYF
many | TRBJ2-2 | TRBV7-6 | NA | TGTGCCAGCAGCTTAGTCGGCGGGGGCTACACCGGGGAGCTGTTTTTT | CASSLVGGGYTGELFF
NA | TRBJ2-1 | TRBV4-1 | TRBD2 | TGCGCCAGCAGCCAAGACGGGGGGGAGTACAATGAGCAGTTCTTC | CASSQDGGEYNEQFF
NA | TRBJ2-3 | TRBV27 | NA | TGTGCCAGCAGTCTCCCTCCCCCCAGGAATACGCAGTATTTT | CASSLPPPRNTQYF
NA | TRBJ2-1 | TRBV11-2 | TRBD2 | TGTGCCAGCAGCTTAGCAGGGAGGGTTTTGTACAATGAGCAGTTCTTC | CASSLAGRVLYNEQFF
many | TRBJ2-1 | TRBV7-2 | NA | TGTGCCAGCAGCCGGGACGAAGGAGGAGTTTACAATGAGCAGTTCTTC | CASSRDEGGVYNEQFF
few | TRBJ2-5 | TRBV6-5 | TRBD1 | TGTGCCAGCAGTTCCTTTTATGGGACAGCCCAAGAGACCCAGTACTTC | CASSSFYGTAQETQYF
NA | TRBJ1-1 | TRBV20-1 | NA | TGCAGTGCTAGAGATAGGGCACCTGAAGCTTTCTTT | CSARDRAPEAFF
NA | TRBJ1-1 | TRBV24-1 | NA | TGTGCCACCAGCGGACATTCTTCTGAAGCTTTCTTT | CATSGHSSEAFF
NA | TRBJ2-5 | TRBV6-2/TRBV6-3 | TRBD1 | TGTGCCAGCAGACGACAGGGGGCATGGGAGACCCAGTACTTC | CASRRQGAWETQYF
few | TRBJ2-1 | TRBV19 | TRBD2 | TGTGCCAGTAGCGGGGGGGCCTACGAGCAGTTCTTC | CASSGGAYEQFF
few | TRBJ2-2 | TRBV6-5 | TRBD1 | TGTGCCAGCAGCGACAGGGCGACGGGAACCGGGGAGCTGTTTTTT | CASSDRATGTGELFF
few | TRBJ2-5 | TRBV27 | NA | TGTGCCAGCAGTTACTACCAGGGGGGTGAAGAGACCCAGTACTTC | CASSYYQGGEETQYF
NA | TRBJ1-1 | TRBV19 | NA | TGTGCCAGTAGTCCTGATTTGTGGGGTTTAAACACTGAAGCTTTCTTT | CASSPDLWGLNTEAFF
few | TRBJ1-1 | TRBV4-1 | NA | TGCGCCAGCAGCCAAGATGGGGCAGGGAGAAAAGCCGAAGCTTTCTTT | CASSQDGAGRKAEAFF
few | TRBJ2-3 | TRBV7-2 | TRBD2 | TGTGCCAGCAGCCCGAGCGGGGGGAGGGGTAGCACAGATACGCAGTATTTT | CASSPSGGRGSTDTQYF
NA | TRBJ2-5 | TRBV18 | NA | TGTGCCAGCTCACCAGCGGGGATCCAAGAGACCCAGTACTTC | CASSPAGIQETQYF
few | TRBJ2-5 | TRBV7-9 | NA | TGTGCCAGCAGCTTAGCGGTGGAACCGCAAGAGACCCAGTACTTC | CASSLAVEPQETQYF